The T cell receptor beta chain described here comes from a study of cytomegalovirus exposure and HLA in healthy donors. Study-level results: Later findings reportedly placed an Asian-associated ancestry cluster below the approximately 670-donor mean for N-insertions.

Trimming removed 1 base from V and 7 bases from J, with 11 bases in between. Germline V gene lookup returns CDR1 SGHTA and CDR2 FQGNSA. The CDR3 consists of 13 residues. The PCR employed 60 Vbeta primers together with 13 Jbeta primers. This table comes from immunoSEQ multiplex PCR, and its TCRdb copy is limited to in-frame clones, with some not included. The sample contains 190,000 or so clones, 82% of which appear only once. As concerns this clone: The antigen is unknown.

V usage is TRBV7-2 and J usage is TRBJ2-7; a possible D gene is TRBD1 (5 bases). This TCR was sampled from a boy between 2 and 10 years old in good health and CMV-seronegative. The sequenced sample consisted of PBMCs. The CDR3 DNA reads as TGTGCCAGCAGCTTAGGGGGCGGCCGGGAGCAGTACTTC. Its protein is CASSLGGGREQYF.